These 11 T cell receptor beta chains were sequenced from one sample in a study of T cell changes during pregnancy in multiple sclerosis. TCRdb's table, derived via immunoSEQ multiplex PCR, lists solely in-frame clones and lacks some. The sample gives 70,000 to 75,000 clones, 85% to 95% of which show up once; approximately 2.4% is in the top ten. The sample consisted of peripheral blood, taken before pregnancy. The receptors here all came from a female donor with multiple sclerosis, enrolled in a pregnancy study.

This clone was detected once. The rearrangement links TRBV5-5 to TRBJ2-1; TRBD2 matches at 10 bases. V shed 1 base, J shed 0 bases, and the junction held 13 bases outside the gene matches. From germline, CDR1 is SGHKS and CDR2 YYEKEE (reference sequence). The CDR3 runs to 20 residues. CDR3: CASSLRAGLAGESSYNEQFF. The CDR3 coding sequence is TGTGCCAGCAGCTTGAGAGCTGGGCTAGCGGGAGAGAGCTCCTACAATGAGCAGTTCTTC.

The chain couples TRBV7-9 to TRBJ1-4; tentative D call: TRBD1 (6 bases). Germline V CDR1 and CDR2: SEHNR, FQNEAQ (reference sequence). The V end was cut by 5 bases, the J end by 4 bases, with 11 bases between. The length of the CDR3 is 14 residues. CDR3 sequence (DNA): TGTGCCAGCAGCCCCTGGGACAATAATGAAAAACTGTTTTTT. Residues: CASSPWDNNEKLFF.

The V call is TRBV30, the J call TRBJ2-3; 7 bases line up with TRBD2. Losses at the gene ends were 2 bases for V and 4 bases for J; bases not matched to a gene: 6. The germline gives CDR1 GTSNPN, CDR2 SVGIG (reference sequence). This CDR3 contains 14 residues. DNA for the CDR3: TGTGCCTGGAGTTGGGCGGGAGCGGCAGATACGCAGTATTTT. This translates into CAWSWAGAADTQYF.

The sample holds a few counts of this clone. The rearrangement uses TRBV7-3 and TRBJ2-7; TRBD2 aligns across 12 bases. V dropped 5 bases and J dropped 3; count of bases not matched to a gene: 5. The CDR3 has 15 residues. Per the germline V gene, CDR1 is SGHTA and CDR2 is FQGTGA. The CDR3 reads CASSPLAGGDYEQYF. The DNA of the CDR3 is TGTGCCAGCAGCCCGCTAGCGGGAGGGGACTACGAGCAGTACTTC.

V gene TRBV11-1 combines with J gene TRBJ2-7; TRBD1 might be the D (6 bases). The germline CDR1 and CDR2 sequences are SGHAT and FQDESV (reference sequence). V was shortened by 5 bases and J by 2 bases, with 19 bases between the two germline ends. The CDR3 is 16 amino acids. CDR3 in amino acids: CASSPSDRDIPYEQYF. The CDR3 region has the DNA TGTGCCAGCAGCCCCTCGGACCGGGACATCCCCTACGAGCAGTACTTC.

The genes are TRBV6-5 and TRBJ1-2; 8 nucleotides match TRBD1. The CDR3 length is 12 residues. V was pared by 8 bases and J by 4 bases, with 3 bases of the junction left unmatched. Germline V gene lookup returns CDR1 MNHEY and CDR2 SVGAGI. The CDR3, as DNA: TGTGCCAGCGGACAGGGAGGCTATGGCTACACCTTC. Amino acids: CASGQGGYGYTF.

The chain joins TRBV7-2 to TRBJ2-7, with 8 bases matching TRBD1. CDR1 and CDR2 from the germline V gene are SGHTA and FQGNSA. The CDR3 sequence is 14 residues long. V lost 5 bases to trimming and J lost 3 bases; unmatched junction nucleotides: 6. This CDR3 reads CASSMRTGLYEQYF. The DNA for the CDR3 is TGTGCCAGCAGCATGCGGACAGGGCTCTACGAGCAGTACTTC. The full variable domain, with the rest looked up from reference TRBV7-2 and TRBJ2-7, is GAGVSQSPSNKVTEKGKDVELRCDPISGHTALYWYRQSLGQGLEFLIYFQGNSAPDKSGLPSDRFSAERTGGSVSTLTIQRTQQEDSAVYLCASSMRTGLYEQYFGPGTRLTVT.

V and J are TRBV2 and TRBJ2-2, with no clear D. The length of the CDR3 is 11 residues. The germline V and J ends were trimmed by 4 bases and 7 bases, with 4 bases remaining between them. The germline V gene has CDR1 SNHLY and CDR2 FYNNEI. This CDR3 reads CASSARGELFF. The CDR3 DNA follows: TGTGCCAGCAGTGCCCGCGGGGAGCTGTTTTTT.

The rearrangement links TRBV7-9 to TRBJ2-7; 8 bases map to TRBD2. The CDR3 has 15 residues. CDR1 is SEHNR and CDR2 is FQNEAQ in the germline V gene (reference sequence). V was clipped by 0 bases and J by 7 bases; unmatched bases: 8. CDR3 protein: CASSLAGRGAGEQYF. In nucleotides, the CDR3 is TGTGCCAGCAGCTTAGCGGGGCGGGGGGCAGGGGAGCAGTACTTC.

The chain links TRBV25-1 to TRBJ1-2; tentative D call: TRBD1 (6 bases). The germline V gene has CDR1 MGHDK and CDR2 SYGVNS. V gave up 3 bases and J gave up 8 bases, with 16 bases separating them. This CDR3 is 14 amino acids long. The CDR3, as DNA: TGTGCCAGCAGTGAGAGGAACAGGGTGGGAGGCTACACCTTC. It codes for CASSERNRVGGYTF.

This clone has only one observation. The genes are TRBV7-9 and TRBJ2-7; D gene unclear. The CDR3 has 14 residues. Germline V gene data show CDR1 as SEHNR and CDR2 as FQNEAQ (reference sequence). Deletions cut 0 bases from V and 6 bases from J, with 12 bases between. This CDR3 reads CASSLARHPSEQYF. CDR3 DNA: TGTGCCAGCAGCTTAGCGCGACACCCCTCCGAGCAGTACTTC.